This T cell receptor beta chain is drawn from a study of T-cell reconstitution after alpha-beta-depleted transplantation in children. Unique molecular identifiers were used in preparing the TCRbeta library. TCRdb independently ran MiXCR on the PCR reads; one entry per CDR3 protein. The data hold about 540,000 distinct CDR3 sequences, with about 17% observed a single time. Trimming at V came to 5 bases and at J to 3 bases, leaving 20 bases not matched to a gene. The CDR3 totals 21 residues. The germline CDR1 and CDR2 sequences are MNHEY and SVGEGT. The V call is TRBV6-2 or TRBV6-3, the J call TRBJ2-1; 12 nucleotides align to TRBD2. The starting material was PBMCs from the stem cell graft donor, obtained from the stem cell graft. The sequence derives from a human donor who donated a stem cell graft to a child with acute lymphoblastic leukemia. The CDR3 region is CASSRFSAYAGTSGFYNEQFF. CDR3 DNA: TGTGCCAGCAGTCGATTCTCCGCATACGCCGGGACTAGCGGGTTCTACAATGAGCAGTTCTTC.